This TCR beta chain was found in a study of cytomegalovirus exposure and HLA in healthy donors. PCR employed 60 Vbeta and 13 Jbeta primers. Authors' processing steps: Unique TCR beta chains numbered roughly 80 million in a later analysis, with around 10 million shared. Repertoires were generated with immunoSEQ multiplex PCR, while TCRdb's copy carries only in-frame clones and drops some. The V and J calls and clone size come from that table; D and trimming were worked out from the DNA. The profile shows 140,000 or so clones, around 80% of them singletons. Whole-study results and caveats: The study listed under 200 cytomegalovirus-associated TCR beta chains. A later analysis reportedly identified an Asian-associated ancestry cluster as carrying fewer N-insertions than the 666-donor mean.

About this clone: What it binds is unknown.

The origin of this receptor is a female donor in good health and CMV-seronegative. The sequenced sample was PBMCs.

CDR3 coding DNA: TGTGCCAGCAGGACAGCCAAGAACACTGAAGCTTTCTTT. Translation gives CASRTAKNTEAFF. This sequence joins TRBV28 and TRBJ1-1; tentative D call: TRBD1 (5 bases). Germline V gene data show CDR1 as MDHEN and CDR2 as SYDVKM. Trimming pared 6 bases from V and 1 base from J, leaving 9 bases between. The CDR3 is made up of 13 amino acids.